This TCR beta chain derives from a study of cytomegalovirus exposure and HLA in healthy donors. V was clipped by 2 bases and J by 9 bases, with 5 bases between them. CDR3 length equals 11 residues. The V gene's germline CDR1 is PRHDT and CDR2 FYEKMQ (reference sequence). The assay was immunoSEQ multiplex PCR, and TCRdb's table has in-frame clones only and misses some. The top ten hold about 3.2% of the sample, which has 68,000 or so clones, roughly nine tenths seen once. Regarding the study as a whole: According to the study, around 180 TCR beta chains were cytomegalovirus-associated. While the bulk of TCR sequences proved rare, some public TCRs turned up in many donors.

A note on this clone: The target antigen is unknown.

The chain carries TRBV13 and TRBJ2-1; unclear D gene. Sequences were obtained from PBMCs. This receptor was identified in a man between 18 and 35 years old in good health and CMV-seronegative. This CDR3 reads CASSLISEQFF. The DNA of the CDR3 is TGTGCCAGCAGCTTAATCAGTGAGCAGTTCTTC.